This T cell receptor beta chain stems from a study of graft-versus-host responses after intestinal transplantation. Turning to the study itself: Transplant types were multivisceral, liver-intestinal, or isolated intestinal. Findings and limits, study-wide: Those patients showing graft-donor T cell macrochimerism displayed high graft-versus-host to host-versus-graft clonal ratios in allografts.

In this sample, this clone turned up once. Antigen specificity is unknown. Libraries were prepared by immunoSEQ multiplex PCR; TCRdb keeps only in-frame clonotypes and omits some of them. This sample has about 120,000 clones, with about 95% found just once. The CDR3 is 17 residues long. Losses at the gene ends were 3 bases for V and 3 bases for J; bases not matched to a gene: 11. The germline CDR1 and CDR2 sequences are SGHKS and YYEKEE (reference sequence). Specimen: unstimulated CD8+ T cells sorted from spleen or lymph node cells, collected before intestinal transplant. J is TRBJ1-1 and V is TRBV5-5, with 10 bases that match TRBD1. The sequence derives from a human donor who received an intestinal transplant. The CDR3 DNA sequence: TGTGCCAGCAGCTACCGGACAGGGGGTTTTCCACACACTGAAGCTTTCTTT. Translation gives CASSYRTGGFPHTEAFF.